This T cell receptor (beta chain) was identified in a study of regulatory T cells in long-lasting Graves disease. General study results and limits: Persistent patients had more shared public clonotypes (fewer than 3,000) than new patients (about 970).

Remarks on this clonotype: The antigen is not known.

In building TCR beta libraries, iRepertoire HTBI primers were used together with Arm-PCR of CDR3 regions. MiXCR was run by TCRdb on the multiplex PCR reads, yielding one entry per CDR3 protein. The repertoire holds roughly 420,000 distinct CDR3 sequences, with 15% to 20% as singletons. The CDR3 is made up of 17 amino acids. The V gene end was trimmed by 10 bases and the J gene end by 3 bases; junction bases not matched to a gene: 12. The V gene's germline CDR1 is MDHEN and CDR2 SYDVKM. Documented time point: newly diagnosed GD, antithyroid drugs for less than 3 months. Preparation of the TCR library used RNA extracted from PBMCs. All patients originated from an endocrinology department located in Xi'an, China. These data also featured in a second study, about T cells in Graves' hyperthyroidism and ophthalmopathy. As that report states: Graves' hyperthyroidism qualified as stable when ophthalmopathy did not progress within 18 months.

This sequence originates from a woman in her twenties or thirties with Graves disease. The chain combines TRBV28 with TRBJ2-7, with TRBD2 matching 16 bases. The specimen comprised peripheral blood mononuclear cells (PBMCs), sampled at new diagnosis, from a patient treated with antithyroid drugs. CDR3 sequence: CAIRGLAGGPPHYEQYF. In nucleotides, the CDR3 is TGTGCCATCCGGGGACTAGCGGGAGGGCCTCCCCACTACGAGCAGTACTTC.